These 6 T cell receptor beta chains share one sample of origin, sequenced in a study of shared clonotypes between healthy human individuals. Data came from immunoSEQ multiplex PCR; TCRdb stores just in-frame clones and leaves some out. The table lists 450,000 to 500,000 clones, around 80% of them singletons. The sample consisted of PBMCs. All receptors come from a middle-aged woman in good health. Some clones in this sample may be carry-over from other donors' samples.

The chain has TRBV30 and TRBJ2-7, with D perhaps given as TRBD1 or TRBD2 (5 bases each). V lost 2 bases to trimming and J lost 5 bases, with 16 bases between them. Germline V gene data show CDR1 as GTSNPN and CDR2 as SVGIG (reference sequence). The CDR3 loop spans 14 amino acids. CDR3 residues: CAWSSGTLSDEQYF. CDR3 coding DNA: TGTGCCTGGAGTTCCGGGACCCTTAGTGACGAGCAGTACTTC.

This clone has just one count. The V gene is TRBV6-4, the J gene TRBJ2-3, with 9 bases that match TRBD1. Germline V gene sequence: CDR1 MRHNA, CDR2 SNTAGT. This CDR3 spans 16 amino acids. J was trimmed by 4 bases and V by 0 bases; bases with no gene match: 5. The CDR3: CASSDSKGQGADTQYF. In nucleotides, the CDR3 is TGTGCCAGCAGTGACTCGAAGGGACAGGGAGCAGATACGCAGTATTTT.

The J gene is TRBJ2-2, the V gene TRBV27, with D unresolved. Germline-derived CDR1 and CDR2 are MNHEY and SMNVEV (reference sequence). Trimming stripped 0 bases from V and 2 bases from J, with 4 bases between. The CDR3 is 14 amino acids. For the CDR3, the DNA is TGTGCCAGCAGTTTATCTCCAAACACCGGGGAGCTGTTTTTT. It is translated as CASSLSPNTGELFF.

For this clone: This sample also contains other DNA sequences that code for the same CDR3. V and J are TRBV6-4 and TRBJ2-3; D gene unclear. The CDR3 runs to 15 residues. V was trimmed by 0 bases and J by 0 bases, leaving 7 bases between them. From germline, CDR1 is MRHNA and CDR2 SNTAGT. The CDR3, as DNA: TGTGCCAGCAGTGACTCGGCAGGCAGCACAGATACGCAGTATTTT. Translating it yields CASSDSAGSTDTQYF.

To note about this clone: A read error is likely, as this CDR3 ends without the conserved phenylalanine or tryptophan. The limits of the CDR3 on the DNA are not certain, so only TCRdb's listed CDR3 is given. The chain joins TRBV7-2 to TRBJ2-3; the DNA was not used to check the table's D call, TRBD2. Both ends counted, the CDR3 spans 13 residues. Germline V CDR1 and CDR2: SGHTA, FQGNSA. The CDR3 loop is CASSLVGLAGVSL.

The sample holds a few counts of this clone. The chain carries TRBV9 and TRBJ2-3; no firm D call. V shed 2 bases and J shed 0 bases, with 7 bases lying between them. The CDR3 sequence is 14 residues long. CDR1 and CDR2 from the germline V gene are SGDLS and YYNGEE. CDR3 DNA sequence: TGTGCCAGCAGCGTGAGCGTTAGCACAGATACGCAGTATTTT. Translation: CASSVSVSTDTQYF.